Each of the 8 T cell receptor beta chains below was sequenced from the same sample in a study of beta chain features in type 1 diabetes. No antigen has been identified for these receptors. Findings and limits, study-wide: When Type 1 diabetes patients were examined, their TCRB CDR3s proved moderately but significantly shorter in all four CD4+ subsets.

All of the isolated RNA was reverse transcribed, so expressed TCRB transcripts were sequenced. Repertoires were generated with immunoSEQ multiplex PCR, while TCRdb's copy carries only in-frame clones and drops some. The table lists 200,000 to 250,000 clones, roughly 17% of them singletons. The sample comprised naive CD4+ T cells from blood. These receptors originate from a young man with type 1 diabetes.

This clone has a handful of counts. V usage is TRBV7-2 and J usage is TRBJ2-1; D is undetermined. Deletions cut 1 base from V and 6 bases from J, with 10 bases between. The CDR3 has 14 amino acids. In germline, CDR1 is SGHTA, CDR2 FQGNSA. The CDR3 coding sequence is TGTGCCAGCAGCTTAGTAAGGGCAGCCAATGAGCAGTTCTTC. Protein: CASSLVRAANEQFF.

Notes on this clone: At the DNA level, this CDR3 is encoded by other sequences in the same sample as well. CDR3 sequence reads: CASSLGNTGELFF. The CDR3 DNA reads as TGTGCCAGCAGCTTAGGGAACACCGGGGAGCTGTTTTTT. The rearrangement uses TRBV7-2 and TRBJ2-2; unclear D gene. The ends were cut back, 1 base at V and 1 base at J, with 1 base in the middle. Germline loops: CDR1 SGHTA, CDR2 FQGNSA. CDR3 length equals 13 residues.

The chain is built from TRBV14 and TRBJ2-3, with 10 nucleotides matching TRBD2. The CDR3 covers 16 residues. The germline V gene encodes CDR1 SGHDN and CDR2 FVKESK. The V gene end was trimmed by 0 bases and the J gene end by 6 bases; junction bases not matched to a gene: 6. The CDR3 here is CASSQEAGGPSDTQYF. CDR3 nucleotides: TGTGCCAGCAGCCAAGAAGCGGGAGGGCCGAGTGATACGCAGTATTTT.

CDR3 residues: CASSSPTEAFF. CDR3 nucleotides: TGTGCCAGCAGTTCCCCCACTGAAGCTTTCTTT. The chain carries TRBV6-5 and TRBJ1-1; no reliable D call. Germline CDR1 is MNHEY and CDR2 is SVGAGI. V was clipped by 4 bases and J by 4 bases, with 4 bases between them. The CDR3 runs to 11 residues.

This clone showed up just a few times. This chain uses TRBV29-1 with TRBJ2-1; 8 nucleotides agree with TRBD2. Germline V gene lookup returns CDR1 SQVTM and CDR2 ANQGSEA. The junction had 7 bases not matched to a gene; V was cut back by 3 bases and J by 3 bases. The CDR3 length is 15 residues. CDR3 DNA sequence: TGCAGCGTTGACCCACTAGCGGAGATCTACAATGAGCAGTTCTTC. This sequence encodes CSVDPLAEIYNEQFF.

This sequence joins TRBV28 and TRBJ2-3, with a weak D call TRBD1 (6 bases). Trimming took 6 bases from V and 8 from J, leaving 18 bases between them. Germline values: CDR1 MDHEN, CDR2 SYDVKM. This CDR3 is 14 amino acids long. CDR3 loop: CASRYGQPRGTQYF. The CDR3 DNA follows: TGTGCCAGCAGATACGGACAGCCACGGGGTACGCAGTATTTT.

The sample holds a few counts of this clone. The J gene is TRBJ2-7, the V gene TRBV7-9; no reliable D call. The ends were cut back, 2 bases at V and 5 bases at J, with 4 bases in the middle. The germline V gene encodes CDR1 SEHNR and CDR2 FQNEAQ (reference sequence). This CDR3 is built from 11 residues. In DNA form, the CDR3 reads TGTGCCAGCAGCTTAATGAACGAGCAGTACTTC. Its protein product is CASSLMNEQYF.

CDR3 DNA: TGCGCCAGCAGCCAAGTGCTCGCTAACTATGGCTACACCTTC. It codes for CASSQVLANYGYTF. The chain uses TRBV4-1 and TRBJ1-2, with unresolved D. The germline V gene encodes CDR1 MGHRA and CDR2 YSYEKL. CDR3 length equals 14 residues. V dropped 1 base and J dropped 0 bases, with 6 bases sitting between them.